One and the same sample provided the 30 T cell receptor beta chains below, sequenced in a study of blood T cell repertoires in COVID-19. The method was immunoSEQ multiplex PCR; TCRdb's version includes in-frame clones alone and lacks a portion of them. The repertoire consists of about 120,000 clones, with around 86% occurring once and the leading ten covering 9.5% to 13%. Sequencing input: peripheral blood. All receptors derive from an elderly man with acute or convalescent COVID-19.

The genes are TRBV12-3 or TRBV12-4 and TRBJ1-3; D is uncertain. Trimming stripped 6 bases from V and 11 bases from J, with 8 bases between. CDR3 size: 10 residues. The CDR3 region has the DNA TGTGCCAGCAGGTCTACGGCCATATATTTT. Translation gives CASRSTAIYF.

The chain joins TRBV7-6 to TRBJ2-5; tentatively, D is TRBD2 (6 bases). This CDR3 has 15 residues. Germline V CDR1 and CDR2: SGHVS, FNYEAQ. Trimming stripped 0 bases from V and 0 bases from J, with 8 bases between. The CDR3 region is CASSLAGGDQETQYF. As DNA, the CDR3 is TGTGCCAGCAGCTTAGCGGGCGGGGACCAAGAGACCCAGTACTTC.

This chain connects TRBV4-3 to TRBJ2-3; D may be TRBD1 (5 bases). V was pared by 1 base and J by 3 bases, with 11 bases between. In germline, CDR1 is LGHNA, CDR2 YSLEER. There are 15 residues in the CDR3. CDR3 nucleotide sequence: TGCGCCAGCAGCCAAGGGCAGGGCTCGACAGATACGCAGTATTTT. Protein sequence: CASSQGQGSTDTQYF.

The chain carries TRBV7-2 and TRBJ2-7; TRBD2 matches 7 bases. This CDR3 has 14 residues. The trim removed 5 bases at V and 2 bases at J, leaving 6 bases unmatched. Germline values: CDR1 SGHTA, CDR2 FQGNSA. The CDR3 coding sequence is TGTGCCAGCAGCAGACTAGCCCCCCCCTACGAGCAGTACTTC. This translates into CASSRLAPPYEQYF. Complete variable domain (other parts from reference TRBV7-2 and TRBJ2-7): GAGVSQSPSNKVTEKGKDVELRCDPISGHTALYWYRQSLGQGLEFLIYFQGNSAPDKSGLPSDRFSAERTGGSVSTLTIQRTQQEDSAVYLCASSRLAPPYEQYFGPGTRLTVT.

This clone was detected only once. This rearrangement joins TRBV6-5 to TRBJ2-1; D unresolved. The germline gives CDR1 MNHEY, CDR2 SVGAGI. This CDR3 comprises 14 residues. V was pared by 7 bases and J by 2 bases, with 12 bases between. This CDR3 reads CASTRGRTYNEQFF. The CDR3 nucleotides are TGTGCCAGCACCCGAGGCAGAACCTACAATGAGCAGTTCTTC.

The chain recombines TRBV2 with TRBJ1-6; tentative D call: TRBD1 (6 bases). The V end lost 2 bases, the J end lost 9 bases, and 14 bases lay between the germline ends. Germline assignment: CDR1 SNHLY and CDR2 FYNNEI. This CDR3 has 15 residues. The CDR3 coding sequence is TGTGCCAGCAGTGAAAGGACAGTCCTAGCTTCACCCCTCCACTTT. Protein product: CASSERTVLASPLHF.

This rearrangement joins TRBV2 to TRBJ2-1, with 14 bases identical to TRBD2. The CDR3 runs 14 residues. V shed 7 bases, J shed 9 bases, and the junction held 5 bases outside the gene matches. Germline V gene lookup returns CDR1 SNHLY and CDR2 FYNNEI. DNA for the CDR3: TGTGCCAGCACGGGACTAGCGGGAGTAGGTGAGCAGTTCTTC. It specifies CASTGLAGVGEQFF.

This sequence joins TRBV14 and TRBJ2-1, with 8 bases lining up with TRBD2. Germline CDR1 SGHDN, CDR2 FVKESK. The trim removed 5 bases at V and 15 bases at J, leaving 9 bases unmatched. This CDR3 is built from 12 residues. Here the CDR3 reads CASSLSGGTGFF. CDR3 coding DNA: TGTGCCAGCAGCTTGAGCGGGGGCACTGGGTTCTTC.

DNA for the CDR3: TGTGCCAGCAGCTTAGTTGAAGGGAGCTCCTATAATTCACCCCTCCACTTT. Amino acid sequence: CASSLVEGSSYNSPLHF. V is TRBV11-2 and J is TRBJ1-6; D is unresolved. V lost 1 base and J lost 0, with 10 bases in between. Germline assignment: CDR1 SGHAT and CDR2 FQNNGV. The CDR3 is 17 amino acids.

The chain is built from TRBV27 and TRBJ1-4; 7 nucleotides match TRBD1. Looked up from germline, CDR1 is MNHEY and CDR2 is SMNVEV (reference sequence). The length of the CDR3 is 14 residues. V shed 6 bases and J 10 bases; nucleotides not matched to a gene: 11. The CDR3 DNA is TGTGCCAGCAGACAGACCGGGACAGCGGGAAAACTGTTTTTT. Amino acid sequence: CASRQTGTAGKLFF.

This chain links TRBV6-5 with TRBJ2-7; no definite D call. Germline lookup yields CDR1 MNHEY and CDR2 SVGAGI. The length of the CDR3 is 13 residues. The V end lost 6 bases, the J end lost 2 bases, and 11 bases lay between the germline ends. The CDR3 DNA reads TGTGCCAGCAGACCCGGTCAGGCCTACGAGCAGTACTTC. Translating gives CASRPGQAYEQYF.

The count of this clone is one. The V call is TRBV2, the J call TRBJ1-1, with D possibly matching TRBD1 (5 bases). V was trimmed by 5 bases and J by 1 base, leaving 11 bases between them. The germline V gene encodes CDR1 SNHLY and CDR2 FYNNEI. This CDR3 is built from 14 residues. CDR3 sequence: CASSPMGRNTEAFF. The CDR3 coding sequence is TGTGCCAGCAGTCCTATGGGGCGGAACACTGAAGCTTTCTTT.

The chain employs TRBV19 and TRBJ1-1; D unresolved. This CDR3 region has 14 residues. CDR1 and CDR2 from the germline V gene are LNHDA and SQIVND (reference sequence). V was shortened by 2 bases and J by 4 bases, with 11 bases between the two germline ends. For the CDR3, the DNA is TGTGCCAGTAGTATAAGGCGGGGTGGCACTGAAGCTTTCTTT. It is translated as CASSIRRGGTEAFF.

The J gene is TRBJ2-5, the V gene TRBV24-1, with D possibly matching TRBD1 (5 bases). The CDR3 covers 12 residues. The V end was cut by 10 bases, the J end by 5 bases, with 13 bases between. In germline, CDR1 is KGHDR, CDR2 SFDVKD. CDR3 in amino acids: CATPTEGETQYF. Here the CDR3 DNA reads TGTGCCACTCCGACAGAAGGGGAGACCCAGTACTTC.

V is TRBV3-1 (or the pseudogene TRBV3-2) and J is TRBJ1-2; D is undetermined. Between the trimmed V and J ends, which lost 2 bases and 6 bases, there was a span of 7 bases. Germline-derived CDR1 and CDR2 are LGHDT and YNNKEL (reference sequence). The CDR3 sequence is 12 residues long. As DNA, the CDR3 is TGTGCCAGCAGCCAATTTCCAGATGGCTACACCTTC. This sequence encodes CASSQFPDGYTF.

The sample holds one count of this clone. The rearrangement links TRBV27 to TRBJ1-5, with D hard to call. V was shortened by 4 bases and J by 6 bases, with 10 bases between the two germline ends. The germline gives CDR1 MNHEY, CDR2 SMNVEV (reference sequence). This CDR3 has 13 amino acids. CDR3 loop: CASSSREGQPQHF. The DNA for the CDR3 is TGTGCCAGCAGTTCCCGCGAGGGTCAGCCCCAGCATTTT.

V and J are TRBV4-1 and TRBJ1-1, with TRBD1 matching 8 bases. V dropped 4 bases and J dropped 0; count of bases not matched to a gene: 13. Germline V gene sequence: CDR1 MGHRA, CDR2 YSYEKL. This CDR3 region has 18 residues. As DNA, the CDR3 is TGCGCCAGCAGCCTCACTCCTCCGGGACAGGACATGAACACTGAAGCTTTCTTT. Translated, it gives CASSLTPPGQDMNTEAFF.

The CDR3 bases are TGTGCCAGCAGTCAATTCGGACAAAAGAATTCACCCCTCCACTTT. Translated, it gives CASSQFGQKNSPLHF. V and J are TRBV6-4 and TRBJ1-6; the D gene is possibly TRBD1 (5 bases). The ends were cut back, 5 bases at V and 7 bases at J, with 15 bases in the middle. The CDR3 has 15 residues. The germline V gene has CDR1 MRHNA and CDR2 SNTAGT.

The count of this clone is one. The rearrangement uses TRBV5-1 and TRBJ1-1; D possibly corresponds to TRBD1 (5 bases). This CDR3 has 14 residues. The ends were cut back, 0 bases at V and 4 bases at J, with 10 bases in the middle. From germline, CDR1 is SGHRS and CDR2 YFSETQ. The CDR3 sequence: CASSLDPGGTEAFF. The CDR3, as DNA: TGCGCCAGCAGCTTGGACCCGGGGGGCACTGAAGCTTTCTTT.

The chain uses TRBV11-3 and TRBJ2-2, with 7 bases lining up with TRBD2. Germline loops: CDR1 SGHNT, CDR2 YENEEA. CDR3 length: 17 residues. The V segment lost 8 bases and the J segment 6 bases; nucleotides outside the gene matches: 18. The CDR3 spells CASQRSGTGIVAGELFF. CDR3 in DNA: TGTGCCAGCCAACGGAGCGGGACTGGGATTGTGGCCGGGGAGCTGTTTTTT.

This clone was counted only a few times. The gene calls are TRBV18 and TRBJ1-1; 8 bases agree with TRBD1. The CDR3 totals 15 residues. V gave up 3 bases and J gave up 6 bases; unmatched junction bases: 9. The V gene's germline CDR1 is KGHSH and CDR2 LQKENI. The DNA of the CDR3 is TGTGCCAGCTCACCGACGACAGGGGCAGGCCCTGAAGCTTTCTTT. Its translation: CASSPTTGAGPEAFF.

The CDR3 DNA follows: TGTGCCAGCAGCTTAACGCGTTCTCCCTACGAGCAGTACTTC. Translated: CASSLTRSPYEQYF. The chain joins TRBV7-9 to TRBJ2-7, with no clear D. The germline V and J ends were trimmed by 2 bases and 2 bases, with 10 bases remaining between them. Germline lookup yields CDR1 SEHNR and CDR2 FQNEAQ (reference sequence). The CDR3 is 14 amino acids.

The V call is TRBV6-5, the J call TRBJ1-1; 9 nucleotides match TRBD1. Germline-derived CDR1 and CDR2 are MNHEY and SVGAGI. After removal of 6 bases from V and 4 bases from J, the junction contained 6 bases not matched to a gene. The CDR3 is 14 residues long. This CDR3 reads CASRFGTGSTEAFF. CDR3 nucleotides: TGTGCCAGCAGATTCGGGACAGGGAGCACTGAAGCTTTCTTT.

The gene calls are TRBV7-2 and TRBJ1-1; 8 bases are shared with TRBD1. CDR3 length: 14 residues. Germline V gives CDR1 SGHTA, CDR2 FQGNSA. J was trimmed by 4 bases and V by 0 bases; bases with no gene match: 1. CDR3 sequence: CASSLAQGATEAFF. The CDR3 nucleotides are TGTGCCAGCAGCTTAGCGCAGGGGGCCACTGAAGCTTTCTTT.

V is TRBV9 and J is TRBJ1-6, with D possibly being TRBD1 (5 bases). Germline V lookup: CDR1 SGDLS, CDR2 YYNGEE. The ends were cut back, 3 bases at V and 8 bases at J, with 12 bases in the middle. The CDR3 extends over 14 amino acids. Here the CDR3 reads CASSGGRDYSPLHF. The CDR3 DNA follows: TGTGCCAGCAGCGGGGGACGGGACTATTCACCCCTCCACTTT.

This sequence joins TRBV9 and TRBJ2-3, with D maybe TRBD1 (6 bases). Trimming cost V 6 bases and J 4 bases, with 12 bases left between them. The CDR3 sequence is 13 residues long. Germline V lookup: CDR1 SGDLS, CDR2 YYNGEE. The CDR3 nucleotides read TGTGCCAGCAATAGACAGGACCCAGATACGCAGTATTTT. Residues: CASNRQDPDTQYF.

V is TRBV6-5 and J is TRBJ2-5; possibly TRBD2 for D (5 bases). V gave up 8 bases and J gave up 1 base, with 17 bases separating them. This CDR3 is built from 15 residues. CDR1 and CDR2 (germline): MNHEY, SVGAGI. CDR3 amino acids: CASVLGGPPQETQYF. The CDR3 DNA is TGTGCCAGCGTGCTGGGCGGGCCTCCCCAAGAGACCCAGTACTTC.

The V and J genes are TRBV9 and TRBJ2-3; D may be TRBD2 (7 bases). This CDR3 is built from 16 residues. Per germline, CDR1 SGDLS and CDR2 YYNGEE. Deletions cut 0 bases from V and 0 bases from J, with 11 bases between. As DNA, the CDR3 is TGTGCCAGCAGCGTAGGTCGGGGGGCTAGCACAGATACGCAGTATTTT. Encoded protein: CASSVGRGASTDTQYF.

The chain uses TRBV29-1 and TRBJ1-1; D unclear. The V and J ends lost 6 bases and 5 bases respectively, with 13 bases between them. The CDR3 has 12 residues. From germline, CDR1 is SQVTM and CDR2 ANQGSEA. This chain's CDR3 is CSVNEGRTEAFF. The CDR3 bases are TGCAGCGTAAACGAGGGTCGGACTGAAGCTTTCTTT.

This clone was detected once. In nucleotides, the CDR3 is TGTGCCAGCAGCGTAGACCCAGCGGGGCTGCGAACAGATACGCAGTATTTT. Translation gives CASSVDPAGLRTDTQYF. The genes are TRBV9 and TRBJ2-3; 7 positions agree with TRBD2. Looked up from germline, CDR1 is SGDLS and CDR2 is YYNGEE. CDR3 size: 17 residues. V trimming: 0 bases; J trimming: 3 bases; junction bases outside the gene matches: 10.